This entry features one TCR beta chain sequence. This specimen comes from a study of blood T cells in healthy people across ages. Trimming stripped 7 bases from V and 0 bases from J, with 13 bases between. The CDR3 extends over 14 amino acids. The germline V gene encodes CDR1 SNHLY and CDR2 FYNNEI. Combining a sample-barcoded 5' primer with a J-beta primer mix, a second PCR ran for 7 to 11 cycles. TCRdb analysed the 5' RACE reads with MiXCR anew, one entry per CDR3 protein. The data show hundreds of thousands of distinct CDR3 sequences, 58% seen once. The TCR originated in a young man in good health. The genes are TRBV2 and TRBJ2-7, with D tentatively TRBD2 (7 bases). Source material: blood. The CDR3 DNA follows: TGTGCCAGCATGGGGGGGGCGTTCTCCTACGAGCAGTACTTC. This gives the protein CASMGGAFSYEQYF.